One TCR beta chain is described in this entry. This record comes from a study of blood T cell repertoires in COVID-19. Whole-study context: From the United States, Italy and Spain came samples of acute and convalescent COVID-19. T cells, B-cell-depleted T cells, or PBMCs provided the cDNA or gDNA that served as material.

Germline lookup yields CDR1 SGHTA and CDR2 FQGNSA. This CDR3 is 15 amino acids long. The J segment lost 4 bases and the V segment lost 5 bases, leaving 5 bases of the junction unmatched. Per the original methods: Counts of nucleated cells, estimated from reference gene primer amplification, were obtained. Method: immunoSEQ multiplex PCR; TCRdb's copy keeps in-frame clones and lacks some. V, J and clone size were drawn from that table, and D and trimming were deduced from the DNA. The table records about 170,000 clones, roughly 86% of them present only once. J is TRBJ2-3 and V is TRBV7-2, with 11 bases identical to TRBD2. The sequence came from a man aged 40-49 years who had recovered from COVID-19. Sequencing used peripheral blood. CDR3 nucleotides: TGTGCCAGCAGCCCTAGCGGGGGGTGGTCAGATACGCAGTATTTT. It is translated as CASSPSGGWSDTQYF.